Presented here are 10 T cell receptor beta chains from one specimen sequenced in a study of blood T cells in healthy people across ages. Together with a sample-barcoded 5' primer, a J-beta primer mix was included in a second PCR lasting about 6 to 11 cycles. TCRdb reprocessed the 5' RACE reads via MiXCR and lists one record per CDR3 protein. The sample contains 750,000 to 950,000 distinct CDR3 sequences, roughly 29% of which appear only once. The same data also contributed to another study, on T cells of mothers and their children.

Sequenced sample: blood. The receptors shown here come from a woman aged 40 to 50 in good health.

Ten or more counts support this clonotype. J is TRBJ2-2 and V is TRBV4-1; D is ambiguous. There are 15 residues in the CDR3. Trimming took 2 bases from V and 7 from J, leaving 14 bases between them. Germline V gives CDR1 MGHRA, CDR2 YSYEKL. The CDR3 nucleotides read TGCGCCAGCAGCCAAAAAGGCTACGGTGGCGGGGAGCTGTTTTTT. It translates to CASSQKGYGGGELFF.

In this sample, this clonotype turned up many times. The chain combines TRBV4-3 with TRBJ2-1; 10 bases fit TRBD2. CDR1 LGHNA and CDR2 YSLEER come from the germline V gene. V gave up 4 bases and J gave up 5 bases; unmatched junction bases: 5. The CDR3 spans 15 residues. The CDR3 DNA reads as TGCGCCAGCAGCCCGAGCGGGGGGGGTCACAATGAGCAGTTCTTC. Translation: CASSPSGGGHNEQFF.

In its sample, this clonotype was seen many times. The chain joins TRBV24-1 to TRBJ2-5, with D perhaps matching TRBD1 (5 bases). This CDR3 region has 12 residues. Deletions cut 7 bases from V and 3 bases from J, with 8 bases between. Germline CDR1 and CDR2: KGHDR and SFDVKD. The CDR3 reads CATSGREETQYF. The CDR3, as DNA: TGTGCCACCAGCGGCAGGGAAGAGACCCAGTACTTC.

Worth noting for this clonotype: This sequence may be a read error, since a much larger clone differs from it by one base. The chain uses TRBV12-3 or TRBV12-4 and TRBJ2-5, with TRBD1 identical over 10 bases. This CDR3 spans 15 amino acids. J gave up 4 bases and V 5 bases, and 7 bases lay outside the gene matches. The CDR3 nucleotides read TGTGCCAGCAGTCCCGCCAGGACAGGGGGAGAGACCCAGTACTTC. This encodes CASSPARTGGETQYF.

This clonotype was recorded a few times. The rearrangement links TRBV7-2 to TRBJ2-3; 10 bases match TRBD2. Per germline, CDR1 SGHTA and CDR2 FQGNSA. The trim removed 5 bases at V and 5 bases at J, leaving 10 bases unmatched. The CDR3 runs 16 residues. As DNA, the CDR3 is TGTGCCAGCAGCCTTCAAAGCGGGGGGGCCTTAGATACGCAGTATTTT. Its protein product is CASSLQSGGALDTQYF.

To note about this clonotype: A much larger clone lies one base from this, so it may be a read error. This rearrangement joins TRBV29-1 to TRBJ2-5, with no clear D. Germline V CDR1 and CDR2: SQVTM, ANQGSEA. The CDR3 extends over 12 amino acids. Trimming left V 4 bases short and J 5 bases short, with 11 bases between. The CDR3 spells CSVVAIGETQYF. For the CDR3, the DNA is TGCAGCGTTGTGGCTATAGGGGAGACCCAGTACTTC.

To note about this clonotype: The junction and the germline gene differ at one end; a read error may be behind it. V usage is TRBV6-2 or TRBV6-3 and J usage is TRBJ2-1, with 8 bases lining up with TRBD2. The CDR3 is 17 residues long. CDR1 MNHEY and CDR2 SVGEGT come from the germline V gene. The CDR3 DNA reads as TGTGCCATCTCCGGGGGGGCCGGATTTAGCTCCTACAATGGGCAGTTCTTC. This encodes CAISGGAGFSSYNGQFF.

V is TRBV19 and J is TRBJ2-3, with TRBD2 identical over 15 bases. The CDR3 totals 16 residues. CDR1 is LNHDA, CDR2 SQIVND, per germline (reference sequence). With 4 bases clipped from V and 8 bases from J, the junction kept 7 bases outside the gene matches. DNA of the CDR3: TGTGCCAGTAGTAGCGGGACTAGCGGGGGGCCAGGTACGCAGTATTTT. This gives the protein CASSSGTSGGPGTQYF.

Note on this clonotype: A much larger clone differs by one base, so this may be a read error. The CDR3 region is CATSRGGLVNEQYF. CDR3 nucleotide sequence: TGTGCCACCAGCAGAGGAGGTCTAGTCAATGAGCAGTACTTC. The genes are TRBV15 and TRBJ2-4; D not resolved. The germline V and J ends were trimmed by 1 base and 13 bases, with 17 bases remaining between them. Looked up from germline, CDR1 is LNHNV and CDR2 is YYDKDF (reference sequence). The CDR3 is made up of 14 amino acids. The full variable domain, in which reference TRBV15 and TRBJ2-4 provide the parts outside the CDR3, is DAMVIQNPRYQVTQFGKPVTLSCSQTLNHNVMYWYQQKSSQAPKLLFHYYDKDFNNEADTPDNFQSRRPNTSFCFLDIRSPGLGDTAMYLCATSRGGLVNEQYFGAGTRLSVL.

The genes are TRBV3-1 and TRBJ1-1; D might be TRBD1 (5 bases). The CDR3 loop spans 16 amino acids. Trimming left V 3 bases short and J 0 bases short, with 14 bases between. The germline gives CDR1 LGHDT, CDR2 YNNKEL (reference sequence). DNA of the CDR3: TGTGCCAGCAGCCAGTACGGGGCTTCGGTGAACACTGAAGCTTTCTTT. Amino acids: CASSQYGASVNTEAFF.